This T cell receptor (beta chain) was found in a study of T cell responses to AZD1222 COVID-19 vaccine. CDR1 is SQVTM, CDR2 ANQGSEA, per germline. The CDR3 has 12 amino acids. The germline V and J ends were trimmed by 6 bases and 5 bases, with 11 bases remaining between them. Of note for this clone: Antigen specificity is unknown.

Data came from immunoSEQ multiplex PCR; TCRdb stores just in-frame clones and leaves some out. The data show 120,000 or so clones, with more than 70% seen just once and roughly a sixth held by the top ten. Study-level points and caveats: Most donors were white British, females outnumbered males, and clonal diversity was possibly underestimated. Repertoires were obtained solely post-peak T cell response.

The chain has TRBV29-1 and TRBJ2-1; maybe TRBD2 (6 bases). The receptor's source is an adult who received the AZD1222 COVID-19 vaccine. The specimen comprised peripheral blood, sampled 28 days after the second AZD1222 dose. As DNA, the CDR3 is TGCAGCGTGGGGCGGGGACACAATGAGCAGTTCTTC. It specifies CSVGRGHNEQFF.